Below are 5 T cell receptor beta chains sequenced from a single sample in a study of T-cell reconstitution after alpha-beta-depleted transplantation in children. Researchers prepared the TCRbeta library using unique molecular identifiers, the study reports. TCRdb fed the PCR reads into MiXCR, producing one record per CDR3 protein. The top ten clones hold 14% of a sample with around 490,000 distinct CDR3 sequences, over 9.5% of them seen once. The starting material was PBMCs, mostly from graft donor cells, obtained 180 days after TCRalphabeta/CD19-depleted stem cell transplant. The receptors shown here come from a female patient between 2 and 10 years old who had a stem cell transplant for aplastic anemia, so the T cells may come from the graft donor.

The V gene is TRBV4-3, the J gene TRBJ2-5; D tentatively reads TRBD1 or TRBD2 (6 bases each). The CDR3 runs to 16 residues. Trimming removed 3 bases from V and 2 bases from J, with 16 bases in between. Germline V gene sequence: CDR1 LGHNA, CDR2 YSLEER. Written as DNA, the CDR3 is TGCGCCAGCAGCCAGTTTGGGGGGCGAGGGCAAGAGACCCAGTACTTC. Its protein is CASSQFGGRGQETQYF.

This clonotype appeared a few times. The CDR3 is CASSYSAGGLEQYF. CDR3 bases: TGTGCCAGCAGTTACTCGGCAGGGGGCCTCGAGCAGTACTTC. The genes are TRBV6-2 or TRBV6-3 and TRBJ2-7; TRBD1 matches 8 bases. Trimming removed 0 bases from V and 6 bases from J; junction bases left unmatched: 4. The CDR3 loop spans 14 amino acids. Per germline, CDR1 MNHEY and CDR2 SVGEGT.

In this sample, this clonotype turned up a few times. The genes are TRBV7-9 and TRBJ2-3; D not certain. With 4 bases removed from V and 5 bases from J, the gap between germline ends came to 7 bases. Germline V gives CDR1 SEHNR, CDR2 FQNEAQ (reference sequence). This CDR3 region has 12 residues. CDR3 sequence reads: CASSSERDTQYF. The CDR3 nucleotides read TGTGCCAGCAGCTCGGAAAGAGATACGCAGTATTTT.

The rearrangement links TRBV7-9 to TRBJ2-7, with 9 nucleotides matching TRBD1. Germline values: CDR1 SEHNR, CDR2 FQNEAQ (reference sequence). V trimming: 5 bases; J trimming: 0 bases; junction bases outside the gene matches: 8. The CDR3 spans 16 residues. The DNA for the CDR3 is TGTGCCAGCAGCACAGGGACAGGGTACAACTCCTACGAGCAGTACGTC. Protein: CASSTGTGYNSYEQYV.

This clonotype was picked up a small number of times. This sequence joins TRBV28 and TRBJ1-4; D may be TRBD1 (5 bases). The CDR3 is 12 residues long. The germline V gene encodes CDR1 MDHEN and CDR2 SYDVKM. Trimming pared 7 bases from V and 7 bases from J, leaving 10 bases between. CDR3 sequence: CASTTGGEKLFF. DNA of the CDR3: TGTGCCAGCACTACCGGGGGTGAAAAACTGTTTTTT.